Each of the 26 T cell receptor beta chains below was sequenced from the same sample in a study of radiation and T cells in renal cell carcinoma (dated by TCRdb to the early 2020s). The time point tag for this specimen amounts to: baseline pretreatment blood. Explained via the paper, the treatment or condition label denotes: 15 Gy SBRT to primary tumor, nephrectomy 4 weeks later. The library came from the immunoSEQ multiplex PCR assay. Entries here come from immuneACCESS through TCRdb and include only in-frame sequences with V and J called. Some clones fail to appear in such tables; in the studies checked, an unresolved V gene covers under half of the shortfall, and the cause of the remainder is unknown. This sample holds some 150,000 clones; over 80% were observed only once. The ten largest clones represent roughly 25% of the sample. The sample in question was blood, obtained from a patient whose treatment included radiotherapy and nephrectomy. The origin of the receptors is a woman aged 50 to 60 with renal cell carcinoma.

This clone was found once. In DNA, the CDR3 is TGTGCCAGCAGGGGGATGGTGGTTACTGAAGCTTTCTTT. Protein sequence: CASRGMVVTEAFF. The chain uses TRBV7-2 and TRBJ1-1; D remains ambiguous. CDR1 SGHTA and CDR2 FQGNSA come from the germline V gene. The CDR3 has 13 residues. Deletions cut 6 bases from V and 5 bases from J, with 13 bases between.

This sequence joins TRBV18 and TRBJ2-3; D may be TRBD1 (5 bases). The germline V and J ends were trimmed by 3 bases and 0 bases, with 7 bases remaining between them. Germline-derived CDR1 and CDR2 are KGHSH and LQKENI. The CDR3 spans 14 residues. This CDR3 is CASSPGASTDTQYF. The CDR3 nucleotides are TGTGCCAGCTCACCTGGGGCCAGCACAGATACGCAGTATTTT.

The chain is built from TRBV6-1 and TRBJ1-2; 9 positions agree with TRBD1. Germline trimming cut 5 bases from V and 6 bases from J; bases unmatched to any gene: 7. Germline assignment: CDR1 MNHNS and CDR2 SASEGT. The CDR3 sequence is 14 residues long. In DNA form, the CDR3 reads TGTGCCAGCAGTAATCGGGACAGGGTCAATGGCTACACCTTC. This gives the protein CASSNRDRVNGYTF.

The rearrangement uses TRBV9 and TRBJ1-1, with D unclear. CDR1 and CDR2 (germline): SGDLS, YYNGEE. Trimming shortened V by 0 bases and J by 0 bases, and 6 bases separated the two germline ends. This CDR3 has 14 amino acids. The CDR3, as DNA: TGTGCCAGCAGCGTAGACGATCTGAACACTGAAGCTTTCTTT. Its protein product is CASSVDDLNTEAFF.

This clone has just a few counts. The V gene is TRBV20-1, the J gene TRBJ1-2; maybe TRBD1 (5 bases). V dropped 6 bases and J dropped 5 bases, with 10 bases sitting between them. This CDR3 is built from 11 residues. Per the germline V gene, CDR1 is DFQATT and CDR2 is SNEGSKA (reference sequence). The CDR3 sequence: CSALDRYGYTF. For the CDR3, the DNA is TGCAGTGCCCTCGACAGATATGGCTACACCTTC.

This chain joins TRBV28 and TRBJ1-2; D remains ambiguous. V was clipped by 6 bases and J by 7 bases, with 6 bases between them. The CDR3 has 10 residues. The germline V gene has CDR1 MDHEN and CDR2 SYDVKM. The CDR3 is CASSRTGYTF. The CDR3, as DNA: TGTGCCAGCAGCCGGACTGGCTACACCTTC.

The CDR3 bases are TGCGCCAGCAGCCAAGGGACCTACACCGGGGAGCTGTTTTTT. This gives the protein CASSQGTYTGELFF. The V gene is TRBV4-3, the J gene TRBJ2-2; D not certain. The CDR3 is 14 amino acids. Deletions cut 1 base from V and 3 bases from J, with 6 bases between. Germline CDR1 LGHNA, CDR2 YSLEER.

This sequence joins TRBV7-2 and TRBJ1-2; 7 bases match TRBD1. The germline V gene has CDR1 SGHTA and CDR2 FQGNSA. Trimming at V came to 6 bases and at J to 8 bases, leaving 15 bases not matched to a gene. CDR3 length: 15 residues. The CDR3 DNA follows: TGTGCCAGCAGTTCATCGACAGGGCTCATTGGAGGCTACACCTTC. As protein: CASSSSTGLIGGYTF.

J is TRBJ2-3 and V is TRBV10-2, with D hard to call. Germline V gene sequence: CDR1 WSHSY, CDR2 SAAADI. The ends were cut back, 8 bases at V and 1 base at J, with 10 bases in the middle. The CDR3 runs 13 residues. This CDR3 is CASARSRTDTQYF. CDR3 nucleotide sequence: TGCGCCAGCGCAAGGTCGCGCACAGATACGCAGTATTTT.

This clone was counted a few times. V usage is TRBV5-1 and J usage is TRBJ1-1; 7 bases line up with TRBD1. The V gene end was trimmed by 3 bases and the J gene end by 5 bases; junction bases not matched to a gene: 10. CDR1 and CDR2 from the germline V gene are SGHRS and YFSETQ. The length of the CDR3 is 15 residues. CDR3 residues: CASSWGTATRTEAFF. The CDR3 DNA follows: TGCGCCAGCAGCTGGGGGACAGCCACCCGGACTGAAGCTTTCTTT.

The genes are TRBV4-1 and TRBJ1-4, with D maybe TRBD1 (5 bases). V was trimmed by 0 bases and J by 13 bases, leaving 12 bases between them. From germline, CDR1 is MGHRA and CDR2 YSYEKL. The CDR3 consists of 13 residues. The CDR3 region is CASSQERRGGLFF. Written as DNA, the CDR3 is TGCGCCAGCAGCCAAGAGAGGAGGGGCGGACTGTTTTTT.

The chain carries TRBV5-1 and TRBJ2-7; D may match TRBD1 or TRBD2 (5 bases each). CDR3 length: 14 amino acids. The germline V gene encodes CDR1 SGHRS and CDR2 YFSETQ. The V end lost 3 bases, the J end lost 2 bases, and 12 bases lay between the germline ends. CDR3 sequence reads: CASSSGTVPYEQYF. The CDR3 coding sequence is TGCGCCAGCAGCTCCGGGACGGTTCCCTACGAGCAGTACTTC.

The J gene is TRBJ2-7, the V gene TRBV5-1; 7 positions agree with TRBD1. The CDR3 has 14 amino acids. With V trimmed by 1 base and J by 6 bases, 7 bases remained unmatched. Germline V gene data show CDR1 as SGHRS and CDR2 as YFSETQ. The CDR3 coding sequence is TGCGCCAGCAGCTTGAGGGGGCAGAACGGCGAGCAGTACTTC. Translation gives CASSLRGQNGEQYF.

DNA of the CDR3: TGTGCCAGCAGCTTATCGTATTACGAGCAGTACTTC. It yields the protein CASSLSYYEQYF. The rearrangement joins TRBV7-2 to TRBJ2-7; the D is unclear. Germline CDR1 SGHTA, CDR2 FQGNSA. The CDR3 has 12 residues. Trimming cost V 2 bases and J 4 bases, with 6 bases left between them.

The V call is TRBV13, the J call TRBJ1-4, with 8 bases that match TRBD1. After removal of 5 bases from V and 7 bases from J, the junction contained 9 bases not matched to a gene. The CDR3 runs to 15 residues. Germline V gives CDR1 PRHDT, CDR2 FYEKMQ (reference sequence). Written as DNA, the CDR3 is TGTGCCAGCAGCCCTAACAGGGGGTCGGTTGAAAAACTGTTTTTT. Protein: CASSPNRGSVEKLFF. Based on the CDR3 plus reference TRBV13 and TRBJ1-4, the full variable domain is AAGVIQSPRHLIKEKRETATLKCYPIPRHDTVYWYQQGPGQDPQFLISFYEKMQSDKGSIPDRFSAQQFSDYHSELNMSSLELGDSALYFCASSPNRGSVEKLFFGSGTQLSVL.

The chain uses TRBV7-2 and TRBJ2-3, with 12 positions matching TRBD2. J gave up 2 bases and V 6 bases, and 6 bases lay outside the gene matches. The CDR3 has 16 residues. Germline-derived CDR1 and CDR2 are SGHTA and FQGNSA. Written as DNA, the CDR3 is TGTGCCAGCAGTCACGGACTAGCGGGGTTCACAGATACGCAGTATTTT. Translated: CASSHGLAGFTDTQYF.

The chain couples TRBV7-9 to TRBJ2-1; either TRBD1 or TRBD2 may fit D (5 bases each). Germline CDR1 reads SEHNR; CDR2 reads FQNEAQ (reference sequence). The V gene lost 2 bases and the J gene lost 15 bases, with 20 bases spanning the gap. The length of the CDR3 is 14 residues. DNA of the CDR3: TGTGCCAGCAGCTTACTCACCGGGACCTCGGTCTCGTTCTTC. It specifies CASSLLTGTSVSFF.

The chain couples TRBV5-1 to TRBJ2-5; no reliable D call. This CDR3 contains 13 residues. V was trimmed by 1 base and J by 1 base, leaving 5 bases between them. The germline CDR1 and CDR2 sequences are SGHRS and YFSETQ. This chain's CDR3 is CASSLHSQETQYF. DNA of the CDR3: TGCGCCAGCAGCTTGCACAGCCAAGAGACCCAGTACTTC.

This chain links TRBV6-1 with TRBJ1-2; no firm D call. CDR1 MNHNS and CDR2 SASEGT come from the germline V gene. The CDR3 extends over 10 amino acids. The ends were cut back, 2 bases at V and 7 bases at J, with 2 bases in the middle. CDR3 residues: CASSEFGYTF. CDR3 nucleotides: TGTGCCAGCAGTGAATTTGGCTACACCTTC.

The J gene is TRBJ2-2, the V gene TRBV5-6; 7 bases are shared with TRBD1. The J segment lost 2 bases and the V segment lost 1 base, leaving 5 bases of the junction unmatched. Germline lookup yields CDR1 SGHDT and CDR2 YYEEEE. CDR3 length: 16 residues. The CDR3 coding sequence is TGTGCCAGCAGCTTGCTCCTAGGGGGCAACACCGGGGAGCTGTTTTTT. It translates to CASSLLLGGNTGELFF.

This clone came up once. This chain connects TRBV10-3 to TRBJ2-2; unclear D gene. V was cut by 8 bases and J by 1 base, with 11 bases left in between. The CDR3 consists of 14 residues. Germline V CDR1 and CDR2: ENHRY, SYGVKD. Here the CDR3 DNA reads TGTGCCATCGGTAATACGGGGAACACCGGGGAGCTGTTTTTT. Protein sequence: CAIGNTGNTGELFF.

J is TRBJ2-6 and V is TRBV2; either TRBD1 or TRBD2 may supply D (5 bases each). Germline V gene sequence: CDR1 SNHLY, CDR2 FYNNEI. CDR3 size: 15 residues. V lost 3 bases, J lost 4 bases, and 10 bases lay in between. CDR3 region: CASSEVGTGANVLTF. The CDR3 coding sequence is TGTGCCAGCAGTGAGGTTGGGACCGGGGCCAACGTCCTGACTTTC.

The J gene is TRBJ1-4, the V gene TRBV25-1; no reliable D call. Germline V CDR1 and CDR2: MGHDK, SYGVNS. CDR3 size: 15 residues. Trimming removed 3 bases at V and 9 bases at J, with 17 bases between. The CDR3 nucleotides are TGTGCCAGCAGTGATTCGTTGGAGAAGGAGAAAAAACTGTTTTTT. Residues: CASSDSLEKEKKLFF.

V gene TRBV29-1 combines with J gene TRBJ2-7; 8 bases are shared with TRBD1. The junction had 14 bases not matched to a gene; V was cut back by 2 bases and J by 8 bases. The CDR3 runs to 15 residues. Germline V gene lookup returns CDR1 SQVTM and CDR2 ANQGSEA. The DNA for the CDR3 is TGCAGCGTTGAATCCCACACAGGGGGTGGGAGGAAGCAGTACTTC. Its translation is CSVESHTGGGRKQYF.

This clone was picked up a small number of times. V and J are TRBV7-3 and TRBJ2-5, with D perhaps given as TRBD1 or TRBD2 (5 bases each). There are 12 residues in the CDR3. Germline CDR1 reads SGHTA; CDR2 reads FQGTGA. Trimming took off 1 base at V and 5 bases at J, with 5 bases between the two ends. This CDR3 is CASSLRGETQYF. CDR3 in DNA: TGTGCCAGCAGCTTAAGGGGGGAGACCCAGTACTTC.

This rearrangement joins TRBV4-1 to TRBJ2-6; TRBD2 agrees at 15 bases. With V trimmed by 4 bases and J by 4 bases, 5 bases remained unmatched. This CDR3 has 18 residues. The germline V gene has CDR1 MGHRA and CDR2 YSYEKL. CDR3 amino acids: CASSRTSGGAGGANVLTF. The CDR3 coding sequence is TGCGCCAGCAGCCGGACTAGCGGGGGGGCAGGAGGGGCCAACGTCCTGACTTTC.